This is a list of T cell receptor beta chains from one sample in a study of OX40 agonist ivuxolimab in advanced cancers. Generated by immunoSEQ multiplex PCR, the TCRdb table keeps only in-frame clones and is missing some. In the table there are around 100,000 clones, approximately 90% of which are singletons. This material consisted of CD4+ or CD8+ T cells sorted from blood, taken in a trial of the OX40 agonist ivuxolimab. Source of these receptors: an adult with an advanced solid tumor such as melanoma, head and neck, liver or kidney cancer. Each CDR3 is given without its conserved first and last residue. Fields, in order: V gene, J gene, CDR3 protein.

>TRBV25-1|TRBJ2-1
ASSELREGNEQF
>TRBV7-9|TRBJ2-2
ASSSQVGGPATGELF
>TRBV5-6|TRBJ2-1
ASSRRDRGYGEQF
>TRBV7-2|TRBJ2-7
ASTPGGFSYEQY
>TRBV5-4|TRBJ1-1
ASSLEQGRAF
>TRBV6-5|TRBJ1-4
ASSYSPARNEKLF
>TRBV6-5|TRBJ1-2
ASSYAGAPYGYT
>TRBV5-1|TRBJ2-2
ASSRVGFDGRANTGELF
>TRBV7-2|TRBJ2-3
ASGVAGGTDTQY
>TRBV7-2|TRBJ1-4
ASSLSGTGNEKLF
>TRBV4-1|NA
ASSHPGGSSYEQY
>TRBV7-2|TRBJ1-2
ASSVTAYGYT
>TRBV6-1|TRBJ1-5
ASSVGAGGNQPQH
>TRBV28|TRBJ1-2
ASSLIGSNWVNYGYT
>TRBV7-2|TRBJ1-2
ASSFGGTGGEYGYT
>TRBV27|TRBJ2-5
ASSSRGGETQY
>TRBV28|TRBJ2-7
ASSLGSEQY
>TRBV6-6|TRBJ1-3
ATEASGNTIY
>TRBV11-2|TRBJ1-4
ASSLQTGVRTNEKLF
>TRBV19|TRBJ1-2
ASSFPEGSIGYT
>TRBV5-6|TRBJ2-7
ASSLAPRSYEQY
>TRBV18|TRBJ1-1
ASSRTGRDTEAF
>TRBV6-5|TRBJ1-1
ASSYSRWQGYTEAF
>TRBV10-3|TRBJ2-3
AISGTLTDTQY
>TRBV2|TRBJ1-5
ASRPTGNSNQPQH
>TRBV18|TRBJ2-5
ASSSQETQY
>TRBV28|TRBJ1-2
ASRSPTGSNYGYT
>TRBV6-1|TRBJ2-5
ASSEVDRETQY
>TRBV18|TRBJ2-5
ASSPPTGQVQETQY
>TRBV2|TRBJ2-4
ASSEENLAKNIQY
>TRBV6-6|TRBJ2-7
ASRPQGYEQY
>TRBV5-6|TRBJ1-5
ASSLQGNNQPQH
>TRBV7-2|TRBJ2-1
ASSPRLAGDNEQF
>TRBV27|TRBJ1-1
ASSTLKGEAF
>TRBV19|TRBJ1-5
ASSLAGLSLSNQPQH
>TRBV18|TRBJ2-5
ASSREGQTETQY
>TRBV7-9|TRBJ2-1
ASRRYNEQF
>TRBV7-6|TRBJ2-5
ASSSHFTGEETQY
>TRBV1|TRBJ1-5
TSSQSGLRSNQPQH
>TRBV7-8|TRBJ2-1
ASSLAPRGTAYNEQF
>TRBV4-1|TRBJ1-4
ASSQDRARGGRSNEKLF
>TRBV7-3|TRBJ2-1
ASSLRSPGGVGYNEQF
>TRBV7-2|TRBJ1-4
ASSDDRAKLF
>TRBV4-1|TRBJ1-1
ASSLSRTAKNTEAF
>TRBV29-1|TRBJ2-1
GGGFLYNEQF
>TRBV29-1|TRBJ1-4
SVTTGRGEKLF
>TRBV5-8|TRBJ2-7
ASSPSVQVPYEQY
>TRBV5-4|TRBJ2-3
ASSLDAGLSTDTQY
>TRBV7-2|TRBJ1-3
ASSLGSAPGNTIY
>TRBV28|TRBJ2-7
ASSSGQSYEQY
>TRBV11-2|TRBJ2-6
ASSFGQAGANVLT
>TRBV27|TRBJ1-1
ASSYGGGKRNTEAF
>TRBV5-1|TRBJ2-5
ASSLGTGRETQY
>TRBV28|TRBJ2-5
ASKETTKETQY
>TRBV9|TRBJ1-4
ASSGGAAGEKLF
>TRBV10-1|TRBJ2-7
ASSESHLLAGVDYEQY
>TRBV7-8|TRBJ2-6
ASSPWRDASGANVLT
>TRBV19|TRBJ1-3
ASSRVDTIY